This TCR beta chain is from a study of metastatic and nonmetastatic thyroid tumors. The study, taken as a whole, reports: Significantly greater TCR beta diversity was reportedly found in malignant thyroid tumors than in benign nodules (in blood and tumor).

TCRdb re-analyzed the PCR reads using MiXCR. The sample yields about 26,000 clones, under 30% seen once. The germline V gene encodes CDR1 MRHNA and CDR2 SNTAGT. The CDR3 loop spans 13 amino acids. The V end was cut by 6 bases, the J end by 6 bases, with 13 bases between. All patients reached thyroid surgery having received no treatment beforehand. By sample share, this clone is medium-sized. Its antigen remains unknown. This receptor was obtained from a female donor with papillary thyroid cancer or a benign thyroid nodule (not recorded which). Some clones in this sample may be carry-over from other donors' samples. This chain uses TRBV6-4 with TRBJ2-3, with D maybe TRBD2 (6 bases). Sequencing was done on a sample of blood. In DNA, the CDR3 is TGTGCCAGCAGCGGCGGGGAGAGGGATACGCAGTATTTT. Protein product: CASSGGERDTQYF.